These 4 T cell receptor beta chains were all obtained from the same sample, sequenced in a study of early T cells in non-severe SARS-CoV-2 infection. TCRdb reprocessed the 5' RACE reads with MiXCR, giving one entry per CDR3 protein. The sample lists under 35,000 distinct CDR3 sequences, 6.6% occurring once. The specimen was whole blood. The receptor set was obtained from an adult who was a healthcare worker with PCR-confirmed SARS-CoV-2 infection or an uninfected control (not recorded which).

The sample holds many counts of this clonotype. The gene calls are TRBV7-6 and TRBJ1-6; a weak D match, TRBD1 (5 bases). V dropped 2 bases and J dropped 6 bases, with 26 bases sitting between them. The CDR3 extends over 20 amino acids. The germline V gene encodes CDR1 SGHVS and CDR2 FNYEAQ. As DNA, the CDR3 is TGTGCCAGCAGCTTATCTTATACCGACGGACGGACATGGACTAATTCACCCCTCCACTTT. It codes for CASSLSYTDGRTWTNSPLHF. Supplemented by reference TRBV7-6 and TRBJ1-6, the full variable domain reads GAGVSQSPRYKVTKRGQDVALRCDPISGHVSLYWYRQALGQGPEFLTYFNYEAQQDKSGLPNDRFSAERPEGSISTLTIQRTEQRDSAMYRCASSLSYTDGRTWTNSPLHFGNGTRLTVT.

This clonotype has a count of ten or more. In DNA, the CDR3 is TGTGCCAGCAGCTCCGGGACTAGCGGACAAGAGACCCAGTACTTC. Its translation is CASSSGTSGQETQYF. V gene TRBV11-1 combines with J gene TRBJ2-5, with 11 bases that match TRBD2. The germline CDR1 and CDR2 sequences are SGHAT and FQDESV (reference sequence). The trim removed 4 bases at V and 2 bases at J, leaving 3 bases unmatched. The CDR3 is 15 amino acids.

This clonotype has a count of ten or more. The gene calls are TRBV9 and TRBJ2-1; 8 nucleotides match TRBD2. Losses at the gene ends were 0 bases for V and 0 bases for J; bases not matched to a gene: 8. CDR1 SGDLS and CDR2 YYNGEE come from the germline V gene. The CDR3 has 18 residues. The CDR3 region has the DNA TGTGCCAGCAGCGTAGGGGGTAGCGGGATCATCTCCTACAATGAGCAGTTCTTC. Its translation is CASSVGGSGIISYNEQFF.

Many counts were recorded for this clonotype. The rearrangement uses TRBV5-8 and TRBJ2-1; 9 bases align to TRBD2. Looked up from germline, CDR1 is SGHTS and CDR2 is YDEGEE. V was pared by 4 bases and J by 13 bases, with 6 bases of the junction left unmatched. The CDR3 runs 12 residues. The CDR3 reads CASSITSGHQFF. CDR3 nucleotide sequence: TGTGCCAGCAGCATCACTAGCGGGCACCAGTTCTTC.